This paragraph covers one TCR beta chain sequence. This sample is part of a study of T cell responses to AZD1222 COVID-19 vaccine. The V and J ends lost 1 base and 2 bases respectively, with 15 bases between them. Germline assignment: CDR1 SGHDT and CDR2 YYEEEE. The CDR3 has 17 amino acids. The method was immunoSEQ multiplex PCR; TCRdb's version includes in-frame clones alone and lacks a portion of them. The repertoire has 200,000 or so clones, roughly 92% of them found once; the top ten carry approximately 1%. The material was peripheral blood, obtained 28 days after the second AZD1222 dose. The V call is TRBV5-6, the J call TRBJ1-4, with D possibly being TRBD1 (6 bases). The receptor was isolated from an adult who received the AZD1222 COVID-19 vaccine. CDR3 sequence: CASSLLRQGRTNEKLFF. For the CDR3, the DNA is TGTGCCAGCAGCTTGTTACGGCAGGGGAGGACTAATGAAAAACTGTTTTTT.